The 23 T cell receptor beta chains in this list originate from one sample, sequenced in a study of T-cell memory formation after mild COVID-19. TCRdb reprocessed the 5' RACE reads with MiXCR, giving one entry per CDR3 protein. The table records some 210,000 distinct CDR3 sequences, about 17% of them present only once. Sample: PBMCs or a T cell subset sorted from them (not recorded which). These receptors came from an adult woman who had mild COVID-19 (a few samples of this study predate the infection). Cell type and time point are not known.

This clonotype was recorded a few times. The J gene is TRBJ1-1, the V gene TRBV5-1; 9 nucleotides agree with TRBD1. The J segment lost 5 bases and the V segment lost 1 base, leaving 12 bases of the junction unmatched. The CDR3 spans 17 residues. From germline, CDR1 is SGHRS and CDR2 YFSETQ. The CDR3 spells CASSLRGQGRMGTEAFF. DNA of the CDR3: TGCGCCAGCAGCTTGAGGGGACAGGGAAGGATGGGGACTGAAGCTTTCTTT.

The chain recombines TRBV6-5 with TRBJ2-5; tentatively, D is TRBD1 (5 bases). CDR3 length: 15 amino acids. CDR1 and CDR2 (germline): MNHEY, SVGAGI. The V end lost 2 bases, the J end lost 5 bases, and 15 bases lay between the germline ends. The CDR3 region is CASSYGTGRMETQYF. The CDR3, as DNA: TGTGCCAGCAGTTACGGCACAGGAAGGATGGAGACCCAGTACTTC.

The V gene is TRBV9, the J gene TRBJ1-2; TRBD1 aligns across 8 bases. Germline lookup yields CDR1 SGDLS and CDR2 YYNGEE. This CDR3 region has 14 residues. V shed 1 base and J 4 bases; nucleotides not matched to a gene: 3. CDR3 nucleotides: TGTGCCAGCAGCGTATCAGGGGGCGGCTATGGCTACACCTTC. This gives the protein CASSVSGGGYGYTF.

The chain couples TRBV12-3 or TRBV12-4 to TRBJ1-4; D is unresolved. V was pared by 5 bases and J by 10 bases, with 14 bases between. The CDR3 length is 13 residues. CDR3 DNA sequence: TGTGCCAGCAGTCCGCGAACCAAGGGAAAACTGTTTTTT. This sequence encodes CASSPRTKGKLFF.

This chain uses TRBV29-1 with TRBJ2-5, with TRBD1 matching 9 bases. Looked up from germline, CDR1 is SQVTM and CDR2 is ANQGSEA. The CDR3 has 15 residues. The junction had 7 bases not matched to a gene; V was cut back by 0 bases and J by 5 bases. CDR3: CSVEDRGGQGETQYF. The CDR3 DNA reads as TGCAGCGTTGAAGACCGGGGCGGACAGGGGGAGACCCAGTACTTC.

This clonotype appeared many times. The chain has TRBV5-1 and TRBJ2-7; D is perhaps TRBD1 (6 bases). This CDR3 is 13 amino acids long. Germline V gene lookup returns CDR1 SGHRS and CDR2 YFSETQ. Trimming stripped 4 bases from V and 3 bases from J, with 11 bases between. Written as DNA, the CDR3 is TGCGCCAGCAGCGCGGACAGCCGCTACGAGCAGTACTTC. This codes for CASSADSRYEQYF.

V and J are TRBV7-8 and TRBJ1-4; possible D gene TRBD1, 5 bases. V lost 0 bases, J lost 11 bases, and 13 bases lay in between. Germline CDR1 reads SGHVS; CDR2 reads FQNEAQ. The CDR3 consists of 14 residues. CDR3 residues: CASSLAGTGGKLFF. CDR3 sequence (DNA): TGTGCCAGCAGCTTAGCAGGGACTGGTGGGAAACTGTTTTTT.

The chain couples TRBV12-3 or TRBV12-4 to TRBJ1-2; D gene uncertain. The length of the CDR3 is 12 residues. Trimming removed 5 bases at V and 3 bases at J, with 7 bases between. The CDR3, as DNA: TGTGCCAGCAGTGGCTCGGACTATGGCTACACCTTC. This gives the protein CASSGSDYGYTF.

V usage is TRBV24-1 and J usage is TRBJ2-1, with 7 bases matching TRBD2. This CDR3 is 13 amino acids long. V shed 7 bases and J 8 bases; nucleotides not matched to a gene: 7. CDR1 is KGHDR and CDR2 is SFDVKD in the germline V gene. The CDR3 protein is CATRGSGVDEQFF. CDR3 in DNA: TGTGCCACCAGGGGAAGCGGGGTCGATGAGCAGTTCTTC.

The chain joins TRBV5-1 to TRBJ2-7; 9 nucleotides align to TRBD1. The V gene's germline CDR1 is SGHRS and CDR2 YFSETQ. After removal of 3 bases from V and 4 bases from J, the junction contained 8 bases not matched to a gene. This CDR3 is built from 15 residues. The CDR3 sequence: CASSSLRDREYEQYF. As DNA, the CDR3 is TGCGCCAGCAGCTCCCTCCGGGACAGGGAATACGAGCAGTACTTC.

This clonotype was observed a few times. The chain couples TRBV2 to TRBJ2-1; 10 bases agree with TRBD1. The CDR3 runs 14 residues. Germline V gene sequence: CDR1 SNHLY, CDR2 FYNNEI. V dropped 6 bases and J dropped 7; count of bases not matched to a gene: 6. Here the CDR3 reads CASSRRDRGNEQFF. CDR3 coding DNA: TGTGCCAGCAGCCGGAGGGACAGGGGAAATGAGCAGTTCTTC.

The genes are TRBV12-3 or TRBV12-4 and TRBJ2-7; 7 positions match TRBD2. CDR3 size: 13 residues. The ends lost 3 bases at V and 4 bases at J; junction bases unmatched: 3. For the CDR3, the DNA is TGTGCCAGCAGTTTCGGGGGGATGTACGAGCAGTACTTC. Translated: CASSFGGMYEQYF.

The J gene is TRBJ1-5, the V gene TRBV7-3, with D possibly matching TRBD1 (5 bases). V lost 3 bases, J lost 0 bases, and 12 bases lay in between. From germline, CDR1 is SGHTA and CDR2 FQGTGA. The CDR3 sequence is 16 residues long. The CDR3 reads CASSLVGTDSNQPQHF. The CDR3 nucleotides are TGTGCCAGCAGCTTGGTTGGGACGGATAGCAATCAGCCCCAGCATTTT. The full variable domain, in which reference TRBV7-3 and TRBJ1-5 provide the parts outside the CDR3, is GAGVSQTPSNKVTEKGKYVELRCDPISGHTALYWYRQSLGQGPEFLIYFQGTGAADDSGLPNDRFFAVRPEGSVSTLKIQRTERGDSAVYLCASSLVGTDSNQPQHFGDGTRLSIL.

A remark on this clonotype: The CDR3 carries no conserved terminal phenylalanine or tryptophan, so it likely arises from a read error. The CDR3 protein is CASSLKRNTEAFL. CDR3 sequence (DNA): TGTGCCAGCAGTTTAAAGAGGAACACTGAAGCTTTCCTT. J is TRBJ1-1 and V is TRBV12-3 or TRBV12-4; D not certain. Trimming shortened V by 2 bases and J by 1 base, and 5 bases separated the two germline ends. This CDR3 has 13 amino acids.

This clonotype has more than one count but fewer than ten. CDR3 sequence reads: CASSEALGRETQYF. In DNA form, the CDR3 reads TGTGCCAGCAGTGAAGCGTTAGGACGGGAGACCCAGTACTTC. The chain recombines TRBV2 with TRBJ2-5; D uncertain. There are 14 residues in the CDR3. V was cut by 0 bases and J by 5 bases, with 10 bases left in between. The germline CDR1 and CDR2 sequences are SNHLY and FYNNEI.

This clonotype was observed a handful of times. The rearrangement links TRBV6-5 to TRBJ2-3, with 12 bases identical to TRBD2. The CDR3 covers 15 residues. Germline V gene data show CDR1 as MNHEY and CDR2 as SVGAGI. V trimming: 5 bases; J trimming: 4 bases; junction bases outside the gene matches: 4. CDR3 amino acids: CASSLAGGLADTQYF. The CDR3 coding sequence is TGTGCCAGCAGTCTAGCGGGGGGGCTCGCAGATACGCAGTATTTT.

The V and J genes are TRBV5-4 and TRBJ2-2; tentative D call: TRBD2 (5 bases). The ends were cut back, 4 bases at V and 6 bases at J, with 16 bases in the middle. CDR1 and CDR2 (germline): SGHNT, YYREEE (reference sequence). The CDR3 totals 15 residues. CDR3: CASSRGSGLAGELFF. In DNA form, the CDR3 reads TGTGCCAGCAGCCGAGGTTCGGGGTTGGCCGGGGAGCTGTTTTTT.

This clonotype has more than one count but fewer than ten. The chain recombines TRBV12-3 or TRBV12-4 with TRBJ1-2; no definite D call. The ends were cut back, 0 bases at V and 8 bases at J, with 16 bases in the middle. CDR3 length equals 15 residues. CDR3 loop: CASSLASTAPGGYTF. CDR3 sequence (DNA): TGTGCCAGCAGTTTAGCCTCCACAGCTCCTGGGGGCTACACCTTC.

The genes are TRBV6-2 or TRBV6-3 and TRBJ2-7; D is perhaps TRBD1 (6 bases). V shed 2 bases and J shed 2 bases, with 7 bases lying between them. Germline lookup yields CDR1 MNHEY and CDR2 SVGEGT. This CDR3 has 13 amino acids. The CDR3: CASSYDRTYEQYF. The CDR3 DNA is TGTGCCAGCAGTTACGACAGGACCTACGAGCAGTACTTC.

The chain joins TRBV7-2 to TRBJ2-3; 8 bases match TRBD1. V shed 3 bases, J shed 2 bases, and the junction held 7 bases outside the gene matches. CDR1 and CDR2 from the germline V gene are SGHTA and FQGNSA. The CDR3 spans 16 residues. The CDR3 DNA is TGTGCCAGCAGCTTTCCGACAGGGGATGACACAGATACGCAGTATTTT. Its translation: CASSFPTGDDTDTQYF.

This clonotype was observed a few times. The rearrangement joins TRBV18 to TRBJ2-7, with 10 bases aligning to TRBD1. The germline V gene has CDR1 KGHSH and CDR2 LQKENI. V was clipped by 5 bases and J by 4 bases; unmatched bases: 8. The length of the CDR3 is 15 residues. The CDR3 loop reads CASSAAGQGGYEQYF. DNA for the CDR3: TGTGCCAGCTCAGCCGCCGGACAGGGGGGTTACGAGCAGTACTTC.

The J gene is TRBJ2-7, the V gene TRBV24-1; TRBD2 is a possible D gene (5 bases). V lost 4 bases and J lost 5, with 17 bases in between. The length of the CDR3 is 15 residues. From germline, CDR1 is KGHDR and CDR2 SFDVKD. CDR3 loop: CATSDPRRTSNEQYF. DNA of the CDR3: TGTGCCACCAGTGACCCCAGAAGGACTTCCAACGAGCAGTACTTC.

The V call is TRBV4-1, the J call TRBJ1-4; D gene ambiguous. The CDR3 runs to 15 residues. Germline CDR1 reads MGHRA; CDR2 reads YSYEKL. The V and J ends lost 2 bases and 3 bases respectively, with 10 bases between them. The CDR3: CASSQLGGSNEKLFF. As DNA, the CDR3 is TGCGCCAGCAGCCAACTCGGCGGGTCTAATGAAAAACTGTTTTTT.